This T cell receptor beta chain was recorded in a study of blood T cell repertoires in COVID-19. Germline-derived CDR1 and CDR2 are SGHKS and YYEKEE (reference sequence). V was pared by 1 base and J by 2 bases, with 4 bases of the junction left unmatched. The CDR3 length is 17 residues. The table lists this clone with a count of one. Only in-frame clones appear in the TCRdb table, and some are missing; sequencing was by immunoSEQ multiplex PCR. The data contain 180,000 or so clones, more than 65% of them singletons. V and J are TRBV5-5 and TRBJ1-4; TRBD1 matches 11 bases. Sequenced: PBMCs or T cells enriched from blood (not recorded which). The origin of this receptor is a man aged 45-65 years who had recovered from COVID-19. The CDR3 here is CASSLIGQGATNEKLFF. The CDR3 coding sequence is TGTGCCAGCAGCTTGATCGGACAGGGGGCCACTAATGAAAAACTGTTTTTT.